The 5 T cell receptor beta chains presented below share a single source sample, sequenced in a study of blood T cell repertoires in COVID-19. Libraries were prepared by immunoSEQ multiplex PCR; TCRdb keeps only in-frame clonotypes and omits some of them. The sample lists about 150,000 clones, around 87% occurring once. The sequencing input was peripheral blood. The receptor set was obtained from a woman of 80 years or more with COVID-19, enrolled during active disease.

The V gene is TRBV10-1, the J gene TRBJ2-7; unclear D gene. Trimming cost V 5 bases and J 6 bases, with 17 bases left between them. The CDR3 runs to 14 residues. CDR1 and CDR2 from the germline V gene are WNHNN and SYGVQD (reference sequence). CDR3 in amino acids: CASSFHVMLCEQYF. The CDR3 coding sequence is TGCGCCAGCAGTTTTCATGTGATGCTATGCGAGCAGTACTTC.

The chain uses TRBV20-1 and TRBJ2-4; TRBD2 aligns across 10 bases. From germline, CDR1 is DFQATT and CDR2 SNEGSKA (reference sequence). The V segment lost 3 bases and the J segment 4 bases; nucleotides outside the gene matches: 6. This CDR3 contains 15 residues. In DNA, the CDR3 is TGCAGTGCTAGTTTTTCTAGCGGGAGAAAAAACATTCAGTACTTC. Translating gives CSASFSSGRKNIQYF.

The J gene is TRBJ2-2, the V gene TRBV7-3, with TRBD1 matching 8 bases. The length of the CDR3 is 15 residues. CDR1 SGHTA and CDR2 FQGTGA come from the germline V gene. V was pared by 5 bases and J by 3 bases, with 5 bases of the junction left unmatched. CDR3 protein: CASSPGGRYTGELFF. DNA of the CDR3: TGTGCCAGCAGCCCAGGGGGCAGGTACACCGGGGAGCTGTTTTTT.

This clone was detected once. The DNA for the CDR3 is TGTGCCACCAGCAGGGACAAGAACACCGGGGAGCTGTTTTTT. It codes for CATSRDKNTGELFF. The chain is built from TRBV15 and TRBJ2-2; D perhaps matches TRBD1 (5 bases). Deletions cut 3 bases from V and 1 base from J, with 6 bases between. Germline V gene lookup returns CDR1 LNHNV and CDR2 YYDKDF (reference sequence). The CDR3 runs 14 residues.

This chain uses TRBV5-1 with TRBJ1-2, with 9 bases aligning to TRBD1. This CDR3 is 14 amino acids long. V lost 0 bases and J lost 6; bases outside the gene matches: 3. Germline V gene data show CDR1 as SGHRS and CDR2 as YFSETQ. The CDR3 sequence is CASSLAQGADGYTF. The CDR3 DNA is TGCGCCAGCAGCTTGGCACAGGGGGCTGATGGCTACACCTTC. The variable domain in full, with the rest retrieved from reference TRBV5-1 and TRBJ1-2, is KAGVTQTPRYLIKTRGQQVTLSCSPISGHRSVSWYQQTPGQGLQFLFEYFSETQRNKGNFPGRFSGRQFSNSRSEMNVSTLELGDSALYLCASSLAQGADGYTFGSGTRLTVV.